The sample holds a few counts of the clone carrying this T cell receptor (beta chain). Its antigen is not identified. TCRdb ran MiXCR on the 5' RACE reads and lists one entry per CDR3 protein. The sample yields 380,000 or so distinct CDR3 sequences, roughly 20% seen once. This record comes from a study of CD8 T cells in ankylosing spondylitis. Study-level points and caveats: Among TCR beta sequences, a motif of several highly homologous variants appeared characteristic of ankylosing spondylitis blood. Before this, some motif variants had been reported in reactive arthritis synovial fluid and blood. Within matched ankylosing spondylitis synovial fluid, disease-linked clones were reportedly significantly enriched.

CDR1 and CDR2 from the germline V gene are SEHNR and FQNEAQ (reference sequence). Trimming removed 5 bases at V and 4 bases at J, with 18 bases between. CDR3 length: 15 amino acids. The chain links TRBV7-9 to TRBJ2-7, with D possibly being TRBD1 or TRBD2 (5 bases each). Sequencing used blood, either unsorted or a sorted T cell fraction (not recorded which). The receptor's source is a male donor with ankylosing spondylitis or in good health (not recorded which). CDR3 nucleotides: TGTGCCAGCAGCATCACCACCGGGGCAGGGTACGAGCAGTACTTC. Its protein is CASSITTGAGYEQYF.